A single sample gave rise to the 15 T cell receptor beta chains below, sequenced in a study of CD8+ T cells in alopecia areata. As the sequencing template, cDNA was produced by extracting RNA and reverse transcribing it. Some clones are missing from TCRdb's copy, which holds only in-frame ones; the method was immunoSEQ multiplex PCR. The sample yields roughly 250,000 clones, 67% seen once. This sample comprised CD4+ T cells sorted from blood, obtained at week 0. Every receptor here comes from a human donor with alopecia areata.

V gene TRBV5-1 combines with J gene TRBJ1-4, with a possible D match to TRBD1 (6 bases). V was trimmed by 4 bases and J by 5 bases, leaving 15 bases between them. The CDR3 totals 15 residues. CDR1 and CDR2 from the germline V gene are SGHRS and YFSETQ. CDR3 in DNA: TGCGCCAGCAGCCCCTCGCAGGGGCGCAATGAAAAACTGTTTTTT. Its translation: CASSPSQGRNEKLFF.

The genes are TRBV25-1 and TRBJ1-3, with 10 bases fitting TRBD1. The germline V gene encodes CDR1 MGHDK and CDR2 SYGVNS. V shed 7 bases, J shed 2 bases, and the junction held 5 bases outside the gene matches. The CDR3 covers 15 residues. The CDR3 protein is CASTHGTGAGNTIYF. The CDR3 DNA is TGTGCCAGCACTCACGGGACAGGGGCTGGAAACACCATATATTTT.

The chain carries TRBV4-3 and TRBJ2-2, with D uncertain. CDR3 length: 15 amino acids. V shed 2 bases and J shed 7 bases, with 14 bases lying between them. Per germline, CDR1 LGHNA and CDR2 YSLEER. The CDR3: CASSQFSMGVGELFF. The DNA for the CDR3 is TGCGCCAGCAGCCAATTCTCCATGGGTGTCGGGGAGCTGTTTTTT.

The chain has TRBV7-2 and TRBJ2-5; TRBD1 aligns across 8 bases. The CDR3 runs 16 residues. Germline loops: CDR1 SGHTA, CDR2 FQGNSA. Trimming at V came to 0 bases and at J to 5 bases, leaving 8 bases not matched to a gene. The DNA of the CDR3 is TGTGCCAGCAGCTTAGCGCCTCCAGGGGGCTCTGAGACCCAGTACTTC. Amino acids: CASSLAPPGGSETQYF.

The V and J genes are TRBV25-1 and TRBJ1-2, with D possibly being TRBD1 (5 bases). The V end lost 10 bases, the J end lost 1 base, and 10 bases lay between the germline ends. CDR1 is MGHDK, CDR2 SYGVNS, per germline. The CDR3 totals 12 residues. DNA for the CDR3: TGTGCCACCCAGAGGGGTAACTATGGCTACACCTTC. Protein sequence: CATQRGNYGYTF.

The V gene is TRBV12-5, the J gene TRBJ2-5; a possible D gene is TRBD1 (6 bases). This CDR3 is built from 14 residues. Germline V gene lookup returns CDR1 LGHNT and CDR2 FRNRAP. Trimming pared 6 bases from V and 5 bases from J, leaving 16 bases between. Here the CDR3 DNA reads TGTGCTAGTGGCGGCACAGGGCTTTGGGAGACCCAGTACTTC. Amino acids: CASGGTGLWETQYF.

The rearrangement uses TRBV30 and TRBJ1-1; D gene ambiguous. V lost 4 bases to trimming and J lost 5 bases, with 14 bases between them. CDR1 and CDR2 (germline): GTSNPN, SVGIG (reference sequence). This CDR3 is built from 13 residues. The chain's CDR3 is CAWTNRRGTEAFF. The CDR3 DNA follows: TGTGCCTGGACCAATCGTCGAGGGACTGAAGCTTTCTTT.

This clone appeared a few times. The chain carries TRBV29-1 and TRBJ2-1; 9 nucleotides agree with TRBD1. The CDR3 spans 12 residues. Germline CDR1 reads SQVTM; CDR2 reads ANQGSEA. V trimming: 7 bases; J trimming: 9 bases; junction bases outside the gene matches: 7. The CDR3 nucleotides are TGCAGCGCCGGGACAGGGATAGGTGAGCAGTTCTTC. This gives the protein CSAGTGIGEQFF.

The CDR3 nucleotides read TGTGCCAGCAGCTTAGGGGACACCAACGTCCTGACTTTC. Translating gives CASSLGDTNVLTF. The chain uses TRBV7-2 and TRBJ2-6; D perhaps matches TRBD1 (6 bases). In germline, CDR1 is SGHTA, CDR2 FQGNSA. This CDR3 has 13 amino acids. V lost 1 base and J lost 8, with 6 bases in between.

This clone has more than one count but fewer than ten. V and J are TRBV27 and TRBJ2-7; 7 bases agree with TRBD1. V lost 5 bases to trimming and J lost 8 bases; unmatched junction nucleotides: 12. The CDR3 sequence is 14 residues long. Germline lookup yields CDR1 MNHEY and CDR2 SMNVEV (reference sequence). CDR3 DNA: TGTGCCAGCAGTCCGGGACAGACAATTGGACAGCAGTACTTC. Encoded protein: CASSPGQTIGQQYF.

The chain combines TRBV4-2 with TRBJ2-3; D is perhaps TRBD2 (5 bases). The germline CDR1 and CDR2 sequences are LGHNA and YNFKEQ. The CDR3 runs to 15 residues. V was clipped by 2 bases and J by 8 bases, with 17 bases between them. In DNA, the CDR3 is TGTGCCAGCAGCCAAAACACACTAGTTGGGCCTACGCAGTATTTT. This codes for CASSQNTLVGPTQYF.

Points on this clone: The identical CDR3 is also encoded by other nucleotide sequences in the sample. The chain links TRBV29-1 to TRBJ2-3; TRBD2 aligns across 7 bases. The length of the CDR3 is 13 residues. CDR1 SQVTM and CDR2 ANQGSEA come from the germline V gene. V was pared by 4 bases and J by 0 bases, with 1 base of the junction left unmatched. The DNA for the CDR3 is TGCAGCGTTGGCGGGGGTAGCACAGATACGCAGTATTTT. Translating it yields CSVGGGSTDTQYF.

The V gene is TRBV5-1, the J gene TRBJ2-1; D call uncertain. The CDR3 has 11 residues. V lost 6 bases to trimming and J lost 10 bases, with 11 bases between them. Per the germline V gene, CDR1 is SGHRS and CDR2 is YFSETQ. CDR3 protein: CASTPGLEQFF. The DNA of the CDR3 is TGCGCCAGCACCCCAGGTTTGGAGCAGTTCTTC. The whole variable domain, remainder taken from reference TRBV5-1 and TRBJ2-1, is KAGVTQTPRYLIKTRGQQVTLSCSPISGHRSVSWYQQTPGQGLQFLFEYFSETQRNKGNFPGRFSGRQFSNSRSEMNVSTLELGDSALYLCASTPGLEQFFGPGTRLTVL.

The rearrangement joins TRBV25-1 to TRBJ1-6; D unresolved. From germline, CDR1 is MGHDK and CDR2 SYGVNS. V lost 3 bases, J lost 6 bases, and 12 bases lay in between. CDR3 length: 15 residues. For the CDR3, the DNA is TGTGCCAGCAGTGATATGGGGTTAGGTAATTCACCCCTCCACTTT. Translation gives CASSDMGLGNSPLHF.

This chain links TRBV30 with TRBJ1-1, with D perhaps TRBD1 (6 bases). The CDR3 extends over 15 amino acids. V was shortened by 3 bases and J by 1 base, with 15 bases between the two germline ends. Germline CDR1 reads GTSNPN; CDR2 reads SVGIG (reference sequence). This chain's CDR3 is CAWSALGGKNTEAFF. The CDR3 nucleotides read TGTGCCTGGAGCGCCCTAGGGGGGAAGAACACTGAAGCTTTCTTT.